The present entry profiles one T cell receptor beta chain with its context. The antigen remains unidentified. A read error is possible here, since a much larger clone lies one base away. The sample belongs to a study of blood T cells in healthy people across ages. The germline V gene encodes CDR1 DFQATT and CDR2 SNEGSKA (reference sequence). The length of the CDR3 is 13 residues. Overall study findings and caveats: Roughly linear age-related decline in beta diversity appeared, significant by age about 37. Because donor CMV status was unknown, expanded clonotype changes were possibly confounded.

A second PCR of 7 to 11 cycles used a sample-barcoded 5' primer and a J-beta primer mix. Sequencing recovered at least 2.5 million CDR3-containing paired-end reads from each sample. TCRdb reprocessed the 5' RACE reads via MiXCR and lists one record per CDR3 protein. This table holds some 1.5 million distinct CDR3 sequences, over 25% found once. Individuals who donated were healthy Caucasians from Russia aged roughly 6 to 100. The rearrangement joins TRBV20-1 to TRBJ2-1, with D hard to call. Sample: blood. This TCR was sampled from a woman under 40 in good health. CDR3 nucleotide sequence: TGCAGTGCTGGAGATGGGATCCACAATGAGCAGTTCTTC. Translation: CSAGDGIHNEQFF.